Described below is a single TCR beta chain sequence and its context. The antigen is undetermined. This CDR3 region has 17 residues. Per germline, CDR1 SGHRS and CDR2 YFSETQ. Trimming cost V 5 bases and J 1 base; bases outside gene matches: 9. Using immunoSEQ multiplex PCR, the repertoire was profiled, and TCRdb retains in-frame clones only, with some absent. The table shows 50,000 to 55,000 clones, with less than 65% occurring only once. This entry comes from a study of a mutant IDH1 vaccine in newly diagnosed glioma. On the study more broadly: Onset of vaccination occurred 4-6 weeks following radiotherapy alone, or with temozolomide cycles. V12 came at week 35, V13 at week 47. Previous care, which was radiotherapy, temozolomide, or both, most often involved both.

Indicated time point: week 47, end of study. All doses held 300 ug of mutant IDH1 20-mer peptide, with topical imiquimod. Patients had eight vaccinations, in weeks 1, 3, 5, 7, 11, 15, 19 and 23. This TCR came from a man aged 35 to 55 with glioma. Some clones in this sample may be carry-over from other donors' samples. The chain uses TRBV5-1 and TRBJ2-1; TRBD2 aligns across 10 bases. Specimen: peripheral blood mononuclear cells (PBMCs), collected from a glioma patient whose treatment included an IDH1 peptide vaccine. Written as DNA, the CDR3 is TGCGCCAGCAGGGCTAGCGGGGGCGCGCAGTCCTACAATGAGCAGTTCTTC. It specifies CASRASGGAQSYNEQFF.